This TCR beta chain emerged from a study of radiotherapy plus CTLA-4 blockade in lung cancer. Across the study: Disease control reached more than 30%, with objective responses in over 15%.

Germline CDR1 is SGHTA and CDR2 is FQGNSA. The CDR3 is 15 residues long. Unmatched junction bases numbered 11, after V lost 6 bases and J lost 3 bases. Measured with immunoSEQ multiplex PCR; TCRdb has only the in-frame clones, and not every one. The repertoire has under 100,000 clones, under 85% of them found once; the top ten carry 14% to 15%. Patients in the study, people with chemo-refractory metastatic non-small-cell lung cancer, received focal radiation plus ipilimumab CTLA-4 blockade. The study, taken as a whole, reports: There was expansion of tumor-derived TCR clones in blood after radiotherapy plus ipilimumab. The authors reported that early blood T cell clone dynamics, with interferon-beta, best predicted response.

Points on this clone: The antigen is not known.

The source material was peripheral blood, sampled from a patient treated with radiotherapy plus ipilimumab. The TCR sequence derives from a human donor with non-small cell lung cancer that progressed on radiotherapy plus ipilimumab. The V call is TRBV7-2, the J call TRBJ2-7; 7 bases map to TRBD1. The CDR3 DNA reads as TGTGCCAGCAGTGATACCGGGACAGAGTACTACGAGCAGTACTTC. Residues: CASSDTGTEYYEQYF.